This is a list of T cell receptor beta chains from one sample in a study of blood T cell repertoires in COVID-19. Repertoires were generated with immunoSEQ multiplex PCR, while TCRdb's copy carries only in-frame clones and drops some. The repertoire includes roughly 39,000 clones, roughly 90% of them detected once, and roughly 6.1% sits in the top ten. The sample consisted of peripheral blood. These receptors came from a human donor in a cohort sampled during active COVID-19. The CDR3 runs from the conserved cysteine through the conserved F or W. A D gene is named only where the DNA matches it firmly. The size entry is marked missing in some rows and otherwise reads once, few, many or a size class.

v_gene	d_gene	abundance	j_gene	CDR3aa	CDR3nt
TRBV6-5	-	-	TRBJ2-1	CAGVAGADNEQFF	TGTGCCGGAGTTGCGGGGGCGGACAATGAGCAGTTCTTC
TRBV30	TRBD2	-	TRBJ2-7	CAWSVRGVGTYEQYF	TGTGCCTGGAGTGTACGGGGGGTCGGGACCTACGAGCAGTACTTC
TRBV6-2/TRBV6-3	-	-	TRBJ2-1	CASSYDGRPLNEQFF	TGTGCCAGCAGTTACGACGGGAGACCCTTAAATGAGCAGTTCTTC
TRBV19	-	-	TRBJ1-2	CASSADGGVKRFGYTF	TGTGCCAGTAGTGCGGACGGGGGAGTGAAGAGGTTTGGCTACACCTTC
TRBV5-1	TRBD2	-	TRBJ2-3	CASSLASGGATDTQYF	TGCGCCAGCAGCTTGGCCAGCGGGGGGGCCACAGATACGCAGTATTTT
TRBV21-1	-	-	TRBJ2-7	CASSKAELAGGDPENEQYF	TGTGCCAGCAGCAAAGCCGAGCTAGCGGGAGGGGACCCCGAGAACGAGCAGTACTTC
TRBV3-1/TRBV3-2	-	-	TRBJ1-5	CASSQGGINQPQHF	TGTGCCAGCAGCCAAGGAGGGATTAATCAGCCCCAGCATTTT
TRBV27	-	-	TRBJ2-3	CASSPYYSESDTQYF	TGTGCCAGCAGTCCCTATTATTCTGAGTCAGATACGCAGTATTTT
TRBV5-1	TRBD1	once	TRBJ1-3	CASSLEGQAGGNTIYF	TGCGCCAGCAGCTTGGAGGGACAGGCGGGGGGAAACACCATATATTTT
TRBV12-3/TRBV12-4	-	-	TRBJ2-1	CASSRILGGRQFF	TGTGCCAGCAGTCGTATCCTCGGGGGGCGGCAGTTCTTC
TRBV30	-	-	TRBJ1-3	CAWSVRGNIGNTIYF	TGTGCCTGGAGTGTACGAGGCAATATAGGCAACACCATATATTTT
TRBV5-6	-	once	TRBJ2-3	CASSLGGSSLEYF	TGTGCCAGCAGCTTGGGCGGGTCTAGTCTTGAGTATTTT
TRBV3-1/TRBV3-2	-	-	TRBJ2-2	CASSQDPGLATNTGELFF	TGTGCCAGCAGCCAAGATCCCGGGCTAGCGACGAACACCGGGGAGCTGTTTTTT
TRBV7-7	TRBD1	-	TRBJ2-7	CASSAGQDPFYEQYF	TGTGCCAGCAGCGCAGGACAGGACCCCTTCTACGAGCAGTACTTC
TRBV9	-	-	TRBJ2-5	CASSESGAQETQYF	TGTGCCAGCAGCGAATCGGGAGCCCAAGAGACCCAGTACTTC
TRBV9	TRBD2	-	TRBJ2-3	CASSVAGGLSTDTQYF	TGTGCCAGCAGCGTAGCGGGGGGGCTTAGCACAGATACGCAGTATTTT
TRBV4-2	-	-	TRBJ2-1	CASSQKGRKGNNEQFF	TGTGCCAGCAGCCAAAAGGGGCGGAAAGGGAACAATGAGCAGTTCTTC
TRBV15	-	once	TRBJ1-4	CATSRDGTTGNIKLFF	TGTGCCACCAGCAGAGATGGGACAACAGGAAACATCAAACTGTTTTTT
TRBV4-3	-	-	TRBJ1-4	CASSQDSPSATNEKLFF	TGCGCCAGCAGCCAAGATTCCCCCAGTGCAACTAATGAAAAACTGTTTTTT
TRBV6-1	-	-	TRBJ1-1	CASSEAAGTYTEAFF	TGTGCCAGCAGTGAAGCGGCAGGAACGTACACTGAAGCTTTCTTT